This TCR beta chain was recovered during a study of T cells in Graves' hyperthyroidism and ophthalmopathy. Amplified TCR beta CDR3 regions came from RNA transcripts. The TCR CDR3 first-round RT-PCR relied on the HTBI primer set. TCRdb ran MiXCR on the multiplex PCR reads and lists one entry per CDR3 protein. The sample consists of hundreds of thousands of distinct CDR3 sequences, about 45% of them appearing once. Hyperthyroidism of Graves' type that showed no ophthalmopathy progression within 18 months was stable. Germline CDR1 and CDR2: SGHDN and FVKESK. The V and J ends lost 3 bases and 5 bases respectively, with 17 bases between them. The CDR3 covers 15 residues. Study-level results: Within blood appeared most thyroid clonotypes that had expanded above 0.001. Ophthalmopathy, which appeared later, was predicted by the model a median about 6.8 months before onset.

A word on this clonotype: As yet, its antigen is unknown.

The V gene is TRBV14, the J gene TRBJ2-7, with a weak D call TRBD1 (5 bases). The sample consisted of peripheral blood or thyroid tissue (not recorded which). The sequence derives from a woman under 30 with Graves' hyperthyroidism. The CDR3 sequence: CASSHSPGQGNEQYF. In DNA form, the CDR3 reads TGTGCCAGCAGCCACTCCCCCGGGCAGGGTAACGAGCAGTACTTC.